Shown below are 30 T cell receptor beta chains from a single sample sequenced in a study of tumor-infiltrating lymphocytes in localized non-small cell lung cancer. TCRdb's table, derived via immunoSEQ multiplex PCR, lists solely in-frame clones and lacks some. The table has more than 2,000 clones, under 60% seen once. The material sequenced was uninvolved lung tissue not adjacent to the tumor. These TCRs come from a human donor with non-small cell lung cancer. Some clones in this sample may be carry-over from other donors' samples.

This rearrangement joins TRBV19 to TRBJ1-5; 9 nucleotides match TRBD1. The germline V gene has CDR1 LNHDA and CDR2 SQIVND (reference sequence). Trimming at V came to 9 bases and at J to 7 bases, leaving 10 bases not matched to a gene. CDR3 size: 14 residues. The CDR3 DNA reads as TGTGCCAGCGACTACAGGGGGCCAGGGCAGCCCCAGCATTTT. It translates to CASDYRGPGQPQHF. The full variable domain, in which reference TRBV19 and TRBJ1-5 provide the parts outside the CDR3, is DGGITQSPKYLFRKEGQNVTLSCEQNLNHDAMYWYRQDPGQGLRLIYYSQIVNDFQKGDIAEGYSVSREKKESFPLTVTSAQKNPTAFYLCASDYRGPGQPQHFGDGTRLSIL.

As to this clone: At one boundary the junction diverges from the germline segment, which might be a read error. The chain uses TRBV20-1 and TRBJ1-2, with D unclear. This CDR3 region has 8 residues. Germline CDR1 is DFQATT and CDR2 is SNEGSKA (reference sequence). This CDR3 is CSGQDGFF. For the CDR3, the DNA is TGCAGTGGGCAGGACGGGTTTTTC.

In this sample, this clone turned up a few times. This chain joins TRBV7-2 and TRBJ2-3; D is unresolved. There are 15 residues in the CDR3. CDR1 and CDR2 from the germline V gene are SGHTA and FQGNSA. V shed 5 bases and J shed 1 base, with 13 bases lying between them. The CDR3 DNA reads as TGTGCCAGCAGCATAGGGAACGTAGGCACAGATACGCAGTATTTT. It is translated as CASSIGNVGTDTQYF.

The CDR3 protein is CASSSSFVGDSNQPQHF. The CDR3 coding sequence is TGTGCCAGCAGCTCCAGTTTTGTGGGGGATAGCAATCAGCCCCAGCATTTT. The chain combines TRBV7-8 with TRBJ1-5; D is possibly TRBD1 (5 bases). Germline V gives CDR1 SGHVS, CDR2 FQNEAQ. V was cut by 4 bases and J by 0 bases, with 16 bases left in between. The CDR3 is 17 amino acids.

In its sample, this clone was seen a few times. The J gene is TRBJ2-5, the V gene TRBV14; TRBD1 matches 9 bases. Germline V gene data show CDR1 as SGHDN and CDR2 as FVKESK. The ends lost 6 bases at V and 5 bases at J; junction bases unmatched: 10. This CDR3 is 15 amino acids long. The CDR3 bases are TGTGCCAGCAGGAGGGGACAGGGTGTATTGGAGACCCAGTACTTC. Its protein product is CASRRGQGVLETQYF.

This clone was counted a single time. This sequence joins TRBV9 and TRBJ2-7; no firm D call. The V and J ends lost 0 bases and 3 bases respectively, with 13 bases between them. Per germline, CDR1 SGDLS and CDR2 YYNGEE. The CDR3 extends over 15 amino acids. CDR3 in amino acids: CASSVGPHRFYEQYF. For the CDR3, the DNA is TGTGCCAGCAGCGTAGGGCCCCATCGTTTCTACGAGCAGTACTTC.

This clone was observed a handful of times. This rearrangement joins TRBV27 to TRBJ2-5; D is ambiguous. The germline V and J ends were trimmed by 2 bases and 2 bases, with 6 bases remaining between them. The CDR3 extends over 13 amino acids. Germline CDR1 and CDR2: MNHEY and SMNVEV (reference sequence). As DNA, the CDR3 is TGTGCCAGCAGTTTACGGCGGCAAGAGACCCAGTACTTC. Its protein product is CASSLRRQETQYF.

A few counts support this clone. V is TRBV6-1 and J is TRBJ2-1; D gene ambiguous. CDR1 is MNHNS and CDR2 is SASEGT in the germline V gene. The V end was cut by 2 bases, the J end by 7 bases, with 12 bases between. This CDR3 is 14 amino acids long. CDR3: CASSEQVSKNEQFF. The CDR3 bases are TGTGCCAGCAGTGAACAGGTGTCGAAGAATGAGCAGTTCTTC.

As DNA, the CDR3 is TGTGCCAGCAGCTTTTCGGTCAATGAGCAGTTCTTC. Translated: CASSFSVNEQFF. The rearrangement links TRBV5-6 to TRBJ2-1; no clear D gene. V gave up 2 bases and J gave up 6 bases, with 6 bases separating them. Germline loops: CDR1 SGHDT, CDR2 YYEEEE. The CDR3 spans 12 residues.

The sample holds one count of this clone. The gene calls are TRBV4-1 and TRBJ2-5, with 11 bases aligning to TRBD2. The V gene end was trimmed by 3 bases and the J gene end by 3 bases; junction bases not matched to a gene: 3. There are 15 residues in the CDR3. Germline V gene sequence: CDR1 MGHRA, CDR2 YSYEKL. DNA for the CDR3: TGCGCCAGCAGCCACCTGACTAGCGGGGAAGAGACCCAGTACTTC. Its protein product is CASSHLTSGEETQYF.

In its sample, this clone was seen once. This chain uses TRBV5-1 with TRBJ2-7; D ambiguous. The V and J ends lost 4 bases and 4 bases respectively, with 12 bases between them. Germline CDR1 is SGHRS and CDR2 is YFSETQ. The CDR3 extends over 13 amino acids. The CDR3 bases are TGCGCCAGCAGCCTGGACGCTACTTACGAGCAGTACTTC. Amino acids: CASSLDATYEQYF.

As DNA, the CDR3 is TGCAGCTTTAGCGGGGGGGAATCAGATGGGGAGCTGTTTTTT. Translated: CSFSGGESDGELFF. The gene calls are TRBV29-1 and TRBJ2-2; 11 bases fit TRBD2. After removal of 8 bases from V and 8 bases from J, the junction contained 10 bases not matched to a gene. CDR3 size: 14 residues. Germline CDR1 and CDR2: SQVTM and ANQGSEA.

Written as DNA, the CDR3 is TGTGCCTGGAATGGGGGGAACAATCAGCCCCAGCATTTT. Its translation: CAWNGGNNQPQHF. V gene TRBV30 combines with J gene TRBJ1-5; possible D gene TRBD1, 5 bases. The CDR3 spans 13 residues. In germline, CDR1 is GTSNPN, CDR2 SVGIG (reference sequence). Deletions cut 4 bases from V and 3 bases from J, with 10 bases between.

The genes are TRBV30 and TRBJ2-2; 12 nucleotides agree with TRBD2. Trimming took 6 bases from V and 5 from J; bases not matched to a gene: 7. Germline V gene lookup returns CDR1 GTSNPN and CDR2 SVGIG (reference sequence). This CDR3 region has 15 residues. The CDR3 nucleotides are TGTGCCTGTTTTACTAGCGGGAGGCGGACCGGGGAGCTGTTTTTT. As protein: CACFTSGRRTGELFF.

V gene TRBV5-6 combines with J gene TRBJ2-7; 9 bases align to TRBD1. The CDR3 has 13 residues. The ends lost 4 bases at V and 7 bases at J; junction bases unmatched: 6. Germline CDR1 is SGHDT and CDR2 is YYEEEE. This CDR3 reads CASSPGQGGEQYF. The CDR3 DNA reads as TGTGCCAGCAGCCCGGGACAGGGAGGGGAGCAGTACTTC.

CDR3 bases: TGTGCCAGCAGCGTAGAGTGGGCTAGCGGGATGAATGAGCAGTTCTTC. Translated: CASSVEWASGMNEQFF. The chain joins TRBV9 to TRBJ2-1; 9 bases are a match to TRBD2. The CDR3 contains 16 residues. The V segment lost 0 bases and the J segment 7 bases; nucleotides outside the gene matches: 8. Germline values: CDR1 SGDLS, CDR2 YYNGEE.

Judged by abundance, this clone is hyperexpanded. This chain joins TRBV27 and TRBJ1-2; 7 nucleotides align to TRBD1. The junction had 5 bases not matched to a gene; V was cut back by 3 bases and J by 7 bases. This CDR3 has 13 amino acids. Germline V gene data show CDR1 as MNHEY and CDR2 as SMNVEV (reference sequence). The CDR3 loop is CASSFGQERGYTF. CDR3 nucleotide sequence: TGTGCCAGCAGTTTCGGACAGGAGCGTGGCTACACCTTC.

This sequence joins TRBV6-5 and TRBJ1-1; 7 bases are a match to TRBD1. Trimming at V came to 2 bases and at J to 8 bases, leaving 8 bases not matched to a gene. The CDR3 is 14 amino acids. Germline V lookup: CDR1 MNHEY, CDR2 SVGAGI. The CDR3 region is CASSYAVDRPEAFF. CDR3 bases: TGTGCCAGCAGTTACGCCGTGGACAGGCCCGAAGCTTTCTTT.

The gene calls are TRBV2 and TRBJ1-2; tentative D call: TRBD1 (6 bases). The CDR3 has 14 residues. Deletions cut 3 bases from V and 2 bases from J, with 10 bases between. Per germline, CDR1 SNHLY and CDR2 FYNNEI. This chain's CDR3 is CASSDGQGNYGYTF. Here the CDR3 DNA reads TGTGCCAGCAGTGATGGCCAGGGGAACTATGGCTACACCTTC.

This chain connects TRBV30 to TRBJ2-5; the D gene is possibly TRBD2 (6 bases). V lost 2 bases, J lost 1 base, and 11 bases lay in between. Germline V lookup: CDR1 GTSNPN, CDR2 SVGIG (reference sequence). The CDR3 has 14 amino acids. The CDR3, as DNA: TGTGCCTGGAGTCTTGGAGGGGCCCAAGAGACCCAGTACTTC. This sequence encodes CAWSLGGAQETQYF.

By its share, this clone is large. CDR3 region: CASSQMYNEQFF. The CDR3 DNA is TGTGCCAGCAGTCAAATGTACAATGAGCAGTTCTTC. This chain joins TRBV6-6 and TRBJ2-1; D is uncertain. Germline CDR1 MNHNY, CDR2 SVGAGI (reference sequence). Trimming took off 5 bases at V and 4 bases at J, with 6 bases between the two ends. This CDR3 has 12 amino acids.

The chain has TRBV2 and TRBJ2-7, with 7 positions matching TRBD1. The germline CDR1 and CDR2 sequences are SNHLY and FYNNEI. V trimming: 4 bases; J trimming: 2 bases; junction bases outside the gene matches: 17. The CDR3 runs 18 residues. The CDR3 region has the DNA TGTGCCAGCAGTGGCCCAGCGCAACAGGGGAGCGTGACCTACGAGCAGTACTTC. Its protein is CASSGPAQQGSVTYEQYF.

V is TRBV6-1 and J is TRBJ1-1; D possibly corresponds to TRBD1 (6 bases). CDR1 and CDR2 (germline): MNHNS, SASEGT. This CDR3 comprises 14 residues. V was shortened by 6 bases and J by 12 bases, with 23 bases between the two germline ends. The CDR3 DNA is TGTGCCAGCAGCGAACCACAGGGAGGAGAGAAAACTTTCTTT. The encoded protein is CASSEPQGGEKTFF.

Relative to its sample, this clone is medium-sized (0.01 to 0.1%). The gene calls are TRBV5-1 and TRBJ2-1; no definite D call. The germline V gene has CDR1 SGHRS and CDR2 YFSETQ. The CDR3 is 14 residues long. Deletions cut 7 bases from V and 2 bases from J, with 13 bases between. DNA of the CDR3: TGCGCCAGCGAGGAAGGACGGCCCTACAATGAGCAGTTCTTC. It translates to CASEEGRPYNEQFF.

The chain carries TRBV4-2 and TRBJ1-2, with 10 bases fitting TRBD1. With 3 bases clipped from V and 8 bases from J, the junction kept 6 bases outside the gene matches. This CDR3 has 14 amino acids. Looked up from germline, CDR1 is LGHNA and CDR2 is YNFKEQ. The CDR3 nucleotides read TGTGCCAGCAGCCAGGGACAGGGGCGAGAAGGCTACACCTTC. This encodes CASSQGQGREGYTF.

The chain combines TRBV11-3 with TRBJ1-5; 8 nucleotides agree with TRBD1. Germline V gives CDR1 SGHNT, CDR2 YENEEA. CDR3 length equals 18 residues. V lost 3 bases to trimming and J lost 4 bases; unmatched junction nucleotides: 14. The CDR3 reads CASSLTGVKAKPNQPQHF. In nucleotides, the CDR3 is TGTGCCAGCAGCTTGACAGGGGTGAAGGCTAAGCCTAATCAGCCCCAGCATTTT.

The chain combines TRBV7-9 with TRBJ2-7; 8 nucleotides align to TRBD1. The CDR3 extends over 14 amino acids. Germline V gene data show CDR1 as SEHNR and CDR2 as FQNEAQ (reference sequence). The V and J ends lost 4 bases and 3 bases, in that order; junction bases with no gene match: 5. CDR3 protein: CASSCGQGHYEQYV. CDR3 bases: TGTGCCAGCAGCTGCGGACAGGGTCACTACGAGCAGTACGTC.

This chain uses TRBV11-2 with TRBJ2-5, with 8 bases fitting TRBD1. Germline V gene lookup returns CDR1 SGHAT and CDR2 FQNNGV. The CDR3 has 16 residues. The V segment lost 1 base and the J segment 6 bases; nucleotides outside the gene matches: 10. CDR3: CASSLGAGGRQKTQYF. CDR3 nucleotide sequence: TGTGCCAGCAGCTTAGGGGCAGGGGGCCGGCAAAAGACCCAGTACTTC.

By share, this clone ranks as large (0.1 to 1%). The chain couples TRBV6-1 to TRBJ2-7; a weak D match, TRBD1 (6 bases). Germline values: CDR1 MNHNS, CDR2 SASEGT. The CDR3 covers 13 residues. V gave up 3 bases and J gave up 2 bases, with 8 bases separating them. The CDR3 region has the DNA TGTGCCAGCAGTGACAGGGGTCCCTACGAGCAGTACGTC. Its protein is CASSDRGPYEQYV.

This clone was counted a single time. The CDR3 DNA follows: TGTGCCAGCATAGGACTAGCGGGAGACGAGCAGTACTTC. Residues: CASIGLAGDEQYF. The rearrangement uses TRBV2 and TRBJ2-7; TRBD2 matches at 13 bases. Germline lookup yields CDR1 SNHLY and CDR2 FYNNEI. With V trimmed by 7 bases and J by 5 bases, 2 bases remained unmatched. The CDR3 loop spans 13 amino acids.